This T cell receptor (beta chain) stems from a study of lymphopenia after photon versus proton radiotherapy. Regarding the study as a whole: Larger post-nadir TCR diversity loss correlated inversely with survival in deceased patients. After lymphocyte nadir, photon-treated repertoires showed oligoclonal expansion, especially CD8+ Temra.

With V trimmed by 7 bases and J by 3 bases, 11 bases remained unmatched. The CDR3 runs to 16 residues. Germline V gives CDR1 LNHDA, CDR2 SQIVND (reference sequence). Worth noting for this clone: Its antigen is not identified.

This table comes from immunoSEQ multiplex PCR, and its TCRdb copy is limited to in-frame clones, with some not included. Of 25,000 to 30,000 clones in the sample, around 90% were seen once. The J gene is TRBJ1-3, the V gene TRBV19, with TRBD1 matching 8 bases. Sequenced material: peripheral blood, taken from a patient treated with photon-based radiotherapy. This clonotype was sampled from a woman in her fifties or sixties with cholangiocarcinoma. The CDR3 protein is CASNLRAGGVGNTIYF. The CDR3 DNA follows: TGTGCCAGTAACCTTAGAGCAGGGGGCGTTGGAAACACCATATATTTT.